This TCR beta chain was found in a study of T cell responses to AZD1222 COVID-19 vaccine. Broader study findings: It should be noted that donors were predominantly white British and more often female, and clonal diversity was possibly underestimated.

Some clones are missing from TCRdb's copy, which holds only in-frame ones; the method was immunoSEQ multiplex PCR. The top ten clones hold approximately 3.6% of a sample with roughly 140,000 clones, around 89% of them seen once. As to this clone: Its antigen is undetermined.

Sequenced here: peripheral blood, sampled on day 0 of MenACWY control vaccination. This TCR was sampled from an adult in good health.

CDR3 protein: CASMPEVNTEAFF. CDR3 nucleotides: TGCGCCAGCATGCCGGAGGTTAACACTGAAGCTTTCTTT. This rearrangement joins TRBV5-1 to TRBJ1-1; D unclear. Germline V gene sequence: CDR1 SGHRS, CDR2 YFSETQ. Trimming left V 6 bases short and J 2 bases short, with 11 bases between. The CDR3 totals 13 residues.